Listed below are T cell receptor beta chains from one sample, sequenced in a study of persistence of HIV-infected CD4 T cells. Data came from immunoSEQ multiplex PCR; TCRdb stores just in-frame clones and leaves some out. The sample holds some 40,000 clones, 91% seen once. The antigens these receptors bind are not known. This material consisted of CD4+ T cells sorted from PBMCs after approximately 20-hour stimulation, taken from a patient who received antiretroviral therapy. Source of these receptors: an adult man with HIV who was CMV-seropositive. Both conserved end residues are part of each CDR3. Each record gives: J gene, clone size, CDR3 length, D gene, V gene, CDR3 DNA, CDR3 protein. A D gene is named only where the DNA matches it firmly. Clone size is shown for a subset of rows, as once, few, many or a class of expanded clone.

TRBJ1-2 . 13 . TRBV29-1 TGCAGCGGCCTCCAGGGAGGGAGTCGAGGCTACACCTTC CSGLQGGSRGYTF
TRBJ1-2 . 14 TRBD1 TRBV28 TGTGCCAGCAATGAACGCTCAGGGGGACGTGGCTACACCTTC CASNERSGGRGYTF
TRBJ1-4 . 16 . TRBV14 TGTGCCAGCAGCCCCCTAACAGGGCCCACTAATGAAAAACTGTTTTTT CASSPLTGPTNEKLFF
TRBJ2-7 . 15 TRBD1 TRBV5-1 TGCGCCAGCAGAACCACGGACAGGGGGTTTTACGAGCAGTACTTC CASRTTDRGFYEQYF
TRBJ2-3 . 15 . TRBV11-1 TGTGCCAGCAGCTCTAGGACTGGCGGGCCAGATACGCAGTATTTT CASSSRTGGPDTQYF
TRBJ1-5 . 14 . TRBV3-1/TRBV3-2 TGTGCCAGCAGCCACGGACAGAGCAATCAGCCCCAGCATTTT CASSHGQSNQPQHF
TRBJ1-1 . 17 TRBD1 TRBV27 TGTGCCAGCAGCTACAAGGACGGGGCAGGGGGAGGTACTGAAGCTTTCTTT CASSYKDGAGGGTEAFF
TRBJ2-1 once 16 . TRBV7-8 TGTGCCAGCAGCCAAGTGGCCCCGACGAGTCACAATGAGCAGTTCTTC CASSQVAPTSHNEQFF
TRBJ1-1 . 16 . TRBV19 TGTGCCAGTAGTACCAGGGGCGGGGAGTGGAGCACTGAAGCTTTCTTT CASSTRGGEWSTEAFF
TRBJ2-7 . 18 TRBD1 TRBV11-2 TGTGCCAGCAGCGGGAGAGTCAAGACAGGGGATCACTCCTACGAGCAGTACTTC CASSGRVKTGDHSYEQYF
TRBJ2-3 . 14 TRBD2 TRBV7-2 TGTGCCAGCACGAAGCGGGGGCTCACAGATACGCAGTATTTT CASTKRGLTDTQYF
TRBJ2-7 . 15 TRBD1 TRBV28 TGTGCCAGCAGTTTGCCCCGGGACAGGGGCTACGAGCAGTACTTC CASSLPRDRGYEQYF
TRBJ1-5 few 13 . TRBV3-1/TRBV3-2 TGTGCCAGCAGCCAAGTTGGGGATCAGCCCCAGCATTTT CASSQVGDQPQHF
TRBJ2-7 . 15 . TRBV14 TGTGCCAGCAGCCAAGGTCGGGTACCGGGTTACGAGCAGTACTTC CASSQGRVPGYEQYF
TRBJ2-7 . 13 TRBD1 TRBV28 TGTGCCAGCAGTTCAGGACAGGTGGGGGAGCAGTACTTC CASSSGQVGEQYF
TRBJ1-1 . 12 . TRBV2 TGTGCCAGCCGCGGCCTTAGCCCTGAAGCTTTCTTT CASRGLSPEAFF
TRBJ2-2 . 15 . TRBV10-2 TGCGCCAGCAGGTTTGACCGAACGAACACCGGGGAGCTGTTTTTT CASRFDRTNTGELFF
TRBJ1-5 few 14 . TRBV28 TGTGCCAGCAGTTTAATGAGGGGGAATCAGCCCCAGCATTTT CASSLMRGNQPQHF
TRBJ2-3 . 13 . TRBV7-9 TGTGCCAGCAGCTTAGCGGGGGTGGATACGCAGTATTTT CASSLAGVDTQYF
TRBJ1-1 . 16 . TRBV2 TGTGCCAGCAGTGAAGAGGGGCAGGGTTTGGGAACTGAAGCTTTCTTT CASSEEGQGLGTEAFF
TRBJ1-4 . 11 TRBD1 TRBV20-1 TGCAGTGCTGACAGGGATGAAAAACTGTTTTTT CSADRDEKLFF
TRBJ2-3 . 15 . TRBV6-4 TGTGCCAGCGGCCCCGGGGCTGGCGGCACAGATACGCAGTATTTT CASGPGAGGTDTQYF
TRBJ2-7 . 13 . TRBV13 TGTGCCAGCAGAAGAGGACCCTCCTACGAGCAGTACTTC CASRRGPSYEQYF
TRBJ2-1 . 12 . TRBV3-1/TRBV3-2 TGTGCCAGCAGCCGGGGTATCTATGAGCAGTTCTTC CASSRGIYEQFF
TRBJ1-1 . 13 . TRBV27 TGTGCCAGCAGTTTAGTGATGAACACTGAAGCTTTCTTT CASSLVMNTEAFF
TRBJ1-2 . 14 . TRBV7-2 TGTGCCAGCAGACTGGACGGGAGGGGCTATGGCTACACCTTC CASRLDGRGYGYTF
TRBJ2-1 . 15 TRBD2 TRBV3-1/TRBV3-2 TGTGCCAGCAGCCAGCGGGGGGGCCCCTACAATGAGCAGTTCTTC CASSQRGGPYNEQFF
TRBJ1-2 few 14 TRBD1 TRBV28 TGTGCCAGCGGGAGGGACAGGGGGGTCTATGGCTACACCTTC CASGRDRGVYGYTF
TRBJ2-7 . 14 . TRBV7-3 TGTGCCAGCAAGTCCGATACAGGAAGCGACGAGCAGTACTTC CASKSDTGSDEQYF
TRBJ1-2 . 14 TRBD1 TRBV20-1 TGCAGTGCTAGTCCGGGACAGGCAAACTATGGCTACACCTTC CSASPGQANYGYTF
TRBJ1-5 . 14 . TRBV6-1 TGTGCCAGCAGTGAAGCGGGAACGAATCAGCCCCAGCATTTT CASSEAGTNQPQHF
TRBJ1-1 . 13 . TRBV7-2 TGTGCCAGCAGAACAGGGTCCAGCACTGAAGCTTTCTTT CASRTGSSTEAFF
TRBJ2-7 . 15 TRBD1 TRBV28 TGTGCCAGCAGGGGGACAGGGAGAAAGGGTTACGAGCAGTACTTC CASRGTGRKGYEQYF
TRBJ2-3 . 14 . TRBV10-3 TGTGCCATCAGTGGTAGGGTTAGCACAGATACGCAGTATTTT CAISGRVSTDTQYF
TRBJ2-1 . 14 TRBD2 TRBV27 TGTGCCAGCAGAACCGGGACTAGCACCAATGAGCAGTTCTTC CASRTGTSTNEQFF
TRBJ1-2 . 15 . TRBV10-2 TGCGCCAGCAGTAGAGGACGGAGTACTAACTATGGCTACACCTTC CASSRGRSTNYGYTF
TRBJ2-7 . 16 TRBD2 TRBV5-1 TGCGCCAGCAGCTTGGGTGGGACTAGCGGGGGACACGAGCAGTACTTC CASSLGGTSGGHEQYF
TRBJ2-6 . 15 . TRBV5-1 TGCGCCAGCAGCTTGGAAGGGTCTGGGGCCAACGTCCTGACTTTC CASSLEGSGANVLTF
TRBJ2-1 . 18 TRBD2 TRBV7-7 TGTGCCAGCAGCCCTCTAGGGACTAGCGGGGGGGCCGCCAATGAGCAGTTCTTC CASSPLGTSGGAANEQFF
TRBJ1-4 . 14 . TRBV2 TGTGCCAGCATCCCGAACAGGGATCGTGAAAAACTGTTTTTT CASIPNRDREKLFF
TRBJ2-2 once 13 . TRBV29-1 TGCAGCGTTGGGCTCACGAACACCGGGGAGCTGTTTTTT CSVGLTNTGELFF
TRBJ2-3 . 14 . TRBV29-1 TGCAGCGTTGTTACGGGACTTAGCACAGATACGCAGTATTTT CSVVTGLSTDTQYF
TRBJ1-2 . 15 TRBD1 TRBV28 TGTGCCAGCAGTTTACCTACCGGGACAGGCTATGGCTACACCTTC CASSLPTGTGYGYTF